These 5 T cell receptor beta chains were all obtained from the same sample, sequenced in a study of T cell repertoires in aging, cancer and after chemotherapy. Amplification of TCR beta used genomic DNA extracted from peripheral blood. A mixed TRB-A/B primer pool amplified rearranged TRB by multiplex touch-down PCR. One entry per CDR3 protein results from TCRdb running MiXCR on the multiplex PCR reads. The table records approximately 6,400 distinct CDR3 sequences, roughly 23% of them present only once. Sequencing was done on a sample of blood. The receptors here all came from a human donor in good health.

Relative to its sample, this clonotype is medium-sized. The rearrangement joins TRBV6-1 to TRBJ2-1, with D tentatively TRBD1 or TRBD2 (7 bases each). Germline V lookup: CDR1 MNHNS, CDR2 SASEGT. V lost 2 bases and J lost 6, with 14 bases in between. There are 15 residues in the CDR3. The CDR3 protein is CASSENPGGGNEQFF. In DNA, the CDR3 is TGTGCCAGCAGTGAAAACCCAGGGGGGGGCAATGAGCAGTTCTTC.

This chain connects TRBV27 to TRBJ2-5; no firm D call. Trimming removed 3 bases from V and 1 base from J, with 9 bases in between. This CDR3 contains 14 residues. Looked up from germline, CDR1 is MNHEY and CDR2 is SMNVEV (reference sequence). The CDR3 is CASSLRTPQETQYF. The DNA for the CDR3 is TGTGCCAGCAGTTTGCGGACCCCCCAAGAGACCCAGTACTTC.

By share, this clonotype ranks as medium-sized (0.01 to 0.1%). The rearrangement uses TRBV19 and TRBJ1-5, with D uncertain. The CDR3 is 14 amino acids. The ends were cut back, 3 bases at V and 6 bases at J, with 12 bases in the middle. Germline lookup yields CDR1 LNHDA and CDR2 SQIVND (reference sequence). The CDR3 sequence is CASSMVGGSQPQHF. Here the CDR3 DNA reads TGTGCCAGTAGTATGGTGGGTGGAAGTCAGCCCCAGCATTTT.

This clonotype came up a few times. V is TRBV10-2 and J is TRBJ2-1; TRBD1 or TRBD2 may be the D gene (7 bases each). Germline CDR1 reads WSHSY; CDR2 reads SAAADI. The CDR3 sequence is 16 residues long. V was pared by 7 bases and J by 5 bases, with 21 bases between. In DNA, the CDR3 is TGCGCCAGCAAGACCATTCCCAGGGGGAGGGACAATGAGCAGTTCTTC. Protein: CASKTIPRGRDNEQFF.

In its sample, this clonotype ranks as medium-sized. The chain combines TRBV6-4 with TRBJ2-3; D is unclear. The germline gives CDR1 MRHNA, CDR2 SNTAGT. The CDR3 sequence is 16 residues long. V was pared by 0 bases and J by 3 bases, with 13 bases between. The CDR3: CASSDSHSAGTDTQYF. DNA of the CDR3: TGTGCCAGCAGTGACTCGCATTCCGCCGGGACAGATACGCAGTATTTT.